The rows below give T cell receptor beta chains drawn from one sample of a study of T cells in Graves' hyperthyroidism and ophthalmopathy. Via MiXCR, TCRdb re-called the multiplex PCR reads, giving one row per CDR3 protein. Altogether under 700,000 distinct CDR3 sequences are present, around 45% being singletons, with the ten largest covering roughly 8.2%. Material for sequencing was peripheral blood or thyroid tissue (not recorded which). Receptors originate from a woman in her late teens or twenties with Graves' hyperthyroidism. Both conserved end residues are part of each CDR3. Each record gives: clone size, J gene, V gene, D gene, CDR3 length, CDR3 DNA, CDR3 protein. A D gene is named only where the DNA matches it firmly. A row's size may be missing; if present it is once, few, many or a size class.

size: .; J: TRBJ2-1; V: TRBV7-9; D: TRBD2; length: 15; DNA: TGTGCCAGCAGCTTAGTGGGGACTAGCCCCAATGAGCAGTTCTTC; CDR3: CASSLVGTSPNEQFF
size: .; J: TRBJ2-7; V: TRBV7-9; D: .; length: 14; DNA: TGTGCCAGCATCGAGGATGGGGGCCTTCGGGAGCAGTACTTC; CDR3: CASIEDGGLREQYF
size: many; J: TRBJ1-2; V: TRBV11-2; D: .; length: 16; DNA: TGTGCCAGCACCAGGACGGTGGGGCAGGCGACCTATGGCTACACCTTC; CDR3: CASTRTVGQATYGYTF
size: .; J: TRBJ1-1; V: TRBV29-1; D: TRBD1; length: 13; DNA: TGCAGCGTTTCGGGACAGATGAACACTGAAGCTTTCTTT; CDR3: CSVSGQMNTEAFF
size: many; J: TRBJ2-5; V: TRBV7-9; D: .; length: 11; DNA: TGTGCCAGCACCTTCCAAGAGACCCAGTACTTC; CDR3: CASTFQETQYF
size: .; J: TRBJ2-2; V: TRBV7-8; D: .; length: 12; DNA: TGTGCCAGCAGCTTAGTCAGGGTGGAGCTGTTTTTT; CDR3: CASSLVRVELFF
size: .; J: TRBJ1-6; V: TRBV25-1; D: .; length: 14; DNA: TGTGCCAGCAGTGAATACGGTGGAAATTCACCCCTCCACTTT; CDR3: CASSEYGGNSPLHF
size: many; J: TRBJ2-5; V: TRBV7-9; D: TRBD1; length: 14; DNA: TGTGCCAGCAGCTTCCAGGGGGTCCAAGAGACCCAGTACTTC; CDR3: CASSFQGVQETQYF
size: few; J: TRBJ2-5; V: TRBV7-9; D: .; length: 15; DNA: TGTGCCAGCAGCTTAATTCAGGGGATTCGGGAGACCCAGTACTTC; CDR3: CASSLIQGIRETQYF
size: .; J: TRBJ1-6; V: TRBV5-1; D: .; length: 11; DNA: TGCGCCAGCGGGGTATTGTCACCCCTCCACTTT; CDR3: CASGVLSPLHF
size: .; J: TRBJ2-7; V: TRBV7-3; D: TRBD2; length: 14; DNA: TGTGCCAGCAACTCTAGCGGGAGGGGCTACGAGCAGTACTTC; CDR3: CASNSSGRGYEQYF
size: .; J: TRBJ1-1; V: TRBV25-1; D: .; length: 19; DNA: TGTGCCAGCAGCTCCCATGCCGAGGGGGGGGGACCTAGGAACACTGAAGCTTTCTTT; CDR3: CASSSHAEGGGPRNTEAFF
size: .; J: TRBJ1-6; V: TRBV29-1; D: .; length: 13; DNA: TGCAGCGTTTACTCGGGAGGCGGTTCACCCCTCCACTTT; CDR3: CSVYSGGGSPLHF
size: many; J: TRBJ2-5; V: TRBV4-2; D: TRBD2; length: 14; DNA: TGTGCCAGCAGCCTATTGGGCGGGAGTGAGACCCAGTACTTC; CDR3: CASSLLGGSETQYF
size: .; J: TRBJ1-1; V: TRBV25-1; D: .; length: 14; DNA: TGTGCCAGCATTCCCGAGGTTGAGGGGACTGAAGCTTTCTTT; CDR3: CASIPEVEGTEAFF
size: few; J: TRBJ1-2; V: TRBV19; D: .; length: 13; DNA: TGTGCCAGTAGTATGGGGCCACAGTATGGCTACACCTTC; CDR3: CASSMGPQYGYTF
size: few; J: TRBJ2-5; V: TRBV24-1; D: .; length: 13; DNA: TGTGCCACCAGTGAACGGGGCCAAGAGACCCAGTACTTC; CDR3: CATSERGQETQYF
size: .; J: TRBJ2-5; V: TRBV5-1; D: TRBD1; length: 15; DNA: TGCGCCAGCAGCTTGCAGGACAGGGGGCACGAGACCCAGTACTTC; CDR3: CASSLQDRGHETQYF
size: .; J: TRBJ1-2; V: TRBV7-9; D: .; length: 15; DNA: TGTGCCAGCAGCCATGCCGGGTCGGGCAGGAGTGGCTACACCTTC; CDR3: CASSHAGSGRSGYTF
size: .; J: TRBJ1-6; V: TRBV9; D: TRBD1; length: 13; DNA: TGTGCCAGCAACGGACAGGGTGGTGGACCCCTCCACTTT; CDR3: CASNGQGGGPLHF